This TCR beta chain stems from a study of shared clonotypes between healthy human individuals. Around 200 ng DNA, tens of thousands of T cell genomes, went into each sorted-subset replicate PCR. The repertoire was sequenced with immunoSEQ multiplex PCR; TCRdb's copy has only in-frame clones and lacks some. The data contain some 2,000,000 clones, around 95% of them singletons. This TCR was recovered from a man younger than 35 in good health. The sequenced material came from naive CD4+ T cells sorted from blood. Subset described: CD45RA+ positively selected.

The CDR3 is CASSPTGSTGNTIYF. The DNA for the CDR3 is TGTGCCAGCAGTCCAACAGGTAGCACTGGAAACACCATATATTTT. The V gene is TRBV2, the J gene TRBJ1-3; D might be TRBD1 (5 bases). The germline CDR1 and CDR2 sequences are SNHLY and FYNNEI. This CDR3 contains 15 residues. V gave up 5 bases and J gave up 2 bases, with 13 bases separating them.